Presented here are 26 T cell receptor beta chains from one specimen sequenced in a study of blood T cell repertoires in COVID-19. Generated by immunoSEQ multiplex PCR, the TCRdb table keeps only in-frame clones and is missing some. Found here are hundreds of thousands of clones, around 83% of them singletons; the top ten hold 7% to 10%. The sample taken for sequencing was peripheral blood. The origin of the receptors is a woman aged 45-59 years with acute or convalescent COVID-19.

The chain is built from TRBV19 and TRBJ1-2; no clear D. V gave up 5 bases and J gave up 3 bases, with 7 bases separating them. CDR1 and CDR2 from the germline V gene are LNHDA and SQIVND (reference sequence). The CDR3 is made up of 12 amino acids. CDR3: CASSARDYGYTF. CDR3 sequence (DNA): TGTGCCAGTAGTGCCCGGGACTATGGCTACACCTTC.

Turning to this clone: The germline gene is not matched at one end of the junction; a read error may be the cause. The V gene is TRBV7-7, the J gene TRBJ2-1, with 10 bases matching TRBD2. The V gene's germline CDR1 is SSHAT and CDR2 FNYEAQ (reference sequence). The CDR3 length is 15 residues. The CDR3 DNA reads TGTGCTAGCAGCTTAGGAGCGGGAGGGGGCAATGAGCAGTTCTTC. This codes for CASSLGAGGGNEQFF.

The V and J genes are TRBV30 and TRBJ1-2; D ambiguous. V shed 3 bases and J shed 2 bases, with 13 bases lying between them. The CDR3 runs to 14 residues. The germline V gene has CDR1 GTSNPN and CDR2 SVGIG (reference sequence). The CDR3, as DNA: TGTGCCTGGAGCCGTACATCCGGGAACTATGGCTACACCTTC. Protein: CAWSRTSGNYGYTF. Combining the CDR3 with reference TRBV30 and TRBJ1-2 gives the whole variable domain SQTIHQWPATLVQPVGSPLSLECTVEGTSNPNLYWYRQAAGRGLQLLFYSVGIGQISSEVPQNLSASRPQDRQFILSSKKLLLSDSGFYLCAWSRTSGNYGYTFGSGTRLTVV.

This clone is a singleton in its sample. J is TRBJ2-1 and V is TRBV10-1; maybe TRBD2 (5 bases). The CDR3 is 15 amino acids. V was shortened by 1 base and J by 5 bases, with 12 bases between the two germline ends. Germline CDR1 WNHNN, CDR2 SYGVQD (reference sequence). This CDR3 reads CASSEWISENNEQFF. CDR3 coding DNA: TGCGCCAGCAGTGAGTGGATTAGCGAGAACAATGAGCAGTTCTTC.

The chain links TRBV19 to TRBJ1-5, with D perhaps matching TRBD1 (5 bases). The germline V and J ends were trimmed by 0 bases and 2 bases, with 5 bases remaining between them. The CDR3 has 14 amino acids. Germline V lookup: CDR1 LNHDA, CDR2 SQIVND (reference sequence). CDR3 nucleotides: TGTGCCAGTAGTATAGACAGGGGCAATCAGCCCCAGCATTTT. Translation: CASSIDRGNQPQHF. Based on the CDR3 plus reference TRBV19 and TRBJ1-5, the full variable domain is DGGITQSPKYLFRKEGQNVTLSCEQNLNHDAMYWYRQDPGQGLRLIYYSQIVNDFQKGDIAEGYSVSREKKESFPLTVTSAQKNPTAFYLCASSIDRGNQPQHFGDGTRLSIL.

The chain is built from TRBV7-8 and TRBJ1-5; 9 bases line up with TRBD1. V shed 5 bases, J shed 2 bases, and the junction held 4 bases outside the gene matches. Germline CDR1 SGHVS, CDR2 FQNEAQ. This CDR3 has 15 amino acids. The CDR3 spells CASSLRTGGNQPQHF. For the CDR3, the DNA is TGTGCCAGCAGCCTGAGGACAGGGGGCAATCAGCCCCAGCATTTT. Together with reference TRBV7-8 and TRBJ1-5, the CDR3 gives the full variable domain: GAGVSQSPRYKVAKRGQDVALRCDPISGHVSLFWYQQALGQGPEFLTYFQNEAQLDKSGLPSDRFFAERPEGSVSTLKIQRTQQEDSAVYLCASSLRTGGNQPQHFGDGTRLSIL.

V usage is TRBV5-6 and J usage is TRBJ1-1, with D maybe TRBD1 (5 bases). V lost 1 base and J 5 bases, leaving 12 bases between the germline ends. CDR1 and CDR2 from the germline V gene are SGHDT and YYEEEE. The CDR3 sequence is 14 residues long. The DNA for the CDR3 is TGTGCCAGCAGCTTGAAATGGGGGGAAACTGAAGCTTTCTTT. Translated, it gives CASSLKWGETEAFF.

The chain couples TRBV2 to TRBJ2-4, with a weak D call TRBD2 (6 bases). Germline V CDR1 and CDR2: SNHLY, FYNNEI. CDR3 size: 14 residues. The V end was cut by 3 bases, the J end by 7 bases, with 13 bases between. The DNA for the CDR3 is TGTGCCAGCAGTGAGGTACGGGAGAGGAACATTCAGTACTTC. Translated: CASSEVRERNIQYF.

J is TRBJ2-2 and V is TRBV5-1; TRBD2 aligns across 7 bases. Trimming took 0 bases from V and 7 from J; bases not matched to a gene: 6. Germline CDR1 reads SGHRS; CDR2 reads YFSETQ. The CDR3 is made up of 15 amino acids. CDR3 protein: CASSLAGGLGGELFF. CDR3 nucleotides: TGCGCCAGCAGCTTGGCGGGAGGCCTGGGCGGGGAGCTGTTTTTT.

The rearrangement joins TRBV10-1 to TRBJ2-7; 7 bases are shared with TRBD1. The CDR3 extends over 15 amino acids. The junction had 6 bases not matched to a gene; V was cut back by 2 bases and J by 2 bases. Germline V CDR1 and CDR2: WNHNN, SYGVQD (reference sequence). The CDR3 region is CASSESRDRTYEQYF. The CDR3 DNA reads as TGCGCCAGCAGTGAGAGCCGGGACAGAACCTACGAGCAGTACTTC.

This clone came up a few times. V and J are TRBV19 and TRBJ2-7, with D perhaps TRBD1 (5 bases). Germline-derived CDR1 and CDR2 are LNHDA and SQIVND (reference sequence). V lost 3 bases and J lost 0, with 12 bases in between. This CDR3 has 15 amino acids. Written as DNA, the CDR3 is TGTGCCAGTAGTATTGGGGCCACAAGCTCCTACGAGCAGTACTTC. Amino acids: CASSIGATSSYEQYF.

V is TRBV11-1 and J is TRBJ2-7; no clear D. Deletions cut 5 bases from V and 0 bases from J, with 11 bases between. From germline, CDR1 is SGHAT and CDR2 FQDESV (reference sequence). CDR3 length: 14 amino acids. In nucleotides, the CDR3 is TGTGCCAGCAGCCCCGTCCCCAGCTCCTACGAGCAGTACTTC. Its translation is CASSPVPSSYEQYF.

Written as DNA, the CDR3 is TGCGCCAGCAGCTTGGCCCTGGGACAGCCCAATTACGAGCAGTACTTC. Its translation is CASSLALGQPNYEQYF. This chain uses TRBV5-1 with TRBJ2-7; TRBD1 aligns across 7 bases. The CDR3 consists of 16 residues. Germline CDR1 SGHRS, CDR2 YFSETQ. V was pared by 0 bases and J by 4 bases, with 10 bases of the junction left unmatched.

V gene TRBV29-1 combines with J gene TRBJ1-5; 12 bases fit TRBD1. Losses at the gene ends were 6 bases for V and 5 bases for J; bases not matched to a gene: 5. This CDR3 contains 14 residues. Germline loops: CDR1 SQVTM, CDR2 ANQGSEA. The chain's CDR3 is CSVRDRGLDQPQHF. The CDR3 DNA follows: TGCAGCGTCCGGGACAGGGGGCTGGATCAGCCCCAGCATTTT.

This clone was seen more than once but under ten times. This sequence joins TRBV24-1 and TRBJ2-7; TRBD1 might be the D (5 bases). V shed 3 bases and J shed 5 bases, with 10 bases lying between them. Germline CDR1 KGHDR, CDR2 SFDVKD. CDR3 size: 13 residues. The CDR3 reads CATSDKGVHEQYF. The CDR3 nucleotides read TGTGCCACCAGTGATAAAGGGGTCCACGAGCAGTACTTC.

The J gene is TRBJ2-1, the V gene TRBV4-1; D may be TRBD2 (6 bases). The CDR3 sequence is 18 residues long. The ends were cut back, 5 bases at V and 3 bases at J, with 23 bases in the middle. CDR1 and CDR2 (germline): MGHRA, YSYEKL. This chain's CDR3 is CASSLRDALPGDYNEQFF. In DNA form, the CDR3 reads TGCGCCAGCAGCTTACGGGACGCTCTACCGGGGGACTACAATGAGCAGTTCTTC.

The V and J genes are TRBV28 and TRBJ2-7, with 14 bases matching TRBD2. V was clipped by 6 bases and J by 2 bases; unmatched bases: 9. This CDR3 has 17 residues. Germline V gene lookup returns CDR1 MDHEN and CDR2 SYDVKM. The CDR3 DNA follows: TGTGCCAGCAGCCCCGGACTAGCGGGAGGAGGGGCCTACGAGCAGTACTTC. Translation: CASSPGLAGGGAYEQYF.

The rearrangement links TRBV9 to TRBJ1-4, with a possible D match to TRBD1 (6 bases). CDR1 and CDR2 (germline): SGDLS, YYNGEE. Trimming shortened V by 3 bases and J by 3 bases, and 9 bases separated the two germline ends. The CDR3 extends over 14 amino acids. For the CDR3, the DNA is TGTGCCAGCAGCGGACAGGTCTCTAATGAAAAACTGTTTTTT. Encoded protein: CASSGQVSNEKLFF.

The rearrangement joins TRBV2 to TRBJ2-2, with TRBD2 as a possible D gene (6 bases). Between the trimmed V and J ends, which lost 6 bases and 6 bases, there was a span of 11 bases. The germline gives CDR1 SNHLY, CDR2 FYNNEI. The CDR3 runs 13 residues. CDR3 bases: TGTGCCAGCAGGCGGGATGGCCCCGGGGAGCTGTTTTTT. Its translation is CASRRDGPGELFF.

V usage is TRBV24-1 and J usage is TRBJ2-1, with 7 nucleotides matching TRBD1. CDR1 KGHDR and CDR2 SFDVKD come from the germline V gene. Trimming took 4 bases from V and 6 from J; bases not matched to a gene: 8. The CDR3 consists of 15 residues. CDR3 amino acids: CATSDTRGTANEQFF. As DNA, the CDR3 is TGTGCCACCAGTGACACCCGTGGGACAGCCAATGAGCAGTTCTTC.

The J gene is TRBJ2-5, the V gene TRBV7-2; maybe TRBD2 (6 bases). V was trimmed by 2 bases and J by 2 bases, leaving 12 bases between them. Germline CDR1 and CDR2: SGHTA and FQGNSA. The CDR3 length is 15 residues. CDR3 protein: CASSLPGSGQETQYF. The CDR3 DNA sequence: TGTGCCAGCAGCTTACCCGGGAGTGGGCAAGAGACCCAGTACTTC.

The V gene is TRBV6-5, the J gene TRBJ2-7; the match to TRBD2 covers 11 bases. The V segment lost 6 bases and the J segment 3 bases; nucleotides outside the gene matches: 4. The CDR3 has 14 residues. Germline V gene data show CDR1 as MNHEY and CDR2 as SVGAGI. This CDR3 is CASSEGTSGYEQYF. The CDR3 DNA reads TGTGCCAGCAGCGAGGGGACTAGCGGCTACGAGCAGTACTTC.

The chain uses TRBV19 and TRBJ2-6; 9 bases line up with TRBD1. Looked up from germline, CDR1 is LNHDA and CDR2 is SQIVND (reference sequence). V gave up 5 bases and J gave up 0 bases; unmatched junction bases: 8. The CDR3 sequence is 18 residues long. CDR3 in amino acids: CASSSLTGGGSGANVLTF. For the CDR3, the DNA is TGTGCCAGTAGTTCCTTGACAGGGGGGGGCTCTGGGGCCAACGTCCTGACTTTC.

The chain combines TRBV2 with TRBJ1-2; D call uncertain. This CDR3 spans 14 amino acids. From germline, CDR1 is SNHLY and CDR2 FYNNEI. V shed 10 bases and J shed 2 bases, with 17 bases lying between them. The CDR3 is CATTYTQANYGYTF. In DNA form, the CDR3 reads TGTGCCACGACCTACACCCAGGCCAACTATGGCTACACCTTC.

Only a few counts were recorded for this clone. The V and J genes are TRBV5-6 and TRBJ1-1; D unresolved. The CDR3 covers 14 residues. V was pared by 4 bases and J by 1 base, with 11 bases between. The V gene's germline CDR1 is SGHDT and CDR2 YYEEEE. The CDR3 loop is CASSREDGNTEAFF. Written as DNA, the CDR3 is TGTGCCAGCAGCCGCGAAGATGGGAACACTGAAGCTTTCTTT.

This sequence joins TRBV19 and TRBJ2-3; the match to TRBD2 covers 8 bases. The CDR3 runs 18 residues. CDR1 and CDR2 (germline): LNHDA, SQIVND (reference sequence). With 4 bases clipped from V and 0 bases from J, the junction kept 12 bases outside the gene matches. CDR3 DNA: TGTGCCAGTAGTAAGTCTAGCGGGCCAATTACTAGCACAGATACGCAGTATTTT. Amino acid sequence: CASSKSSGPITSTDTQYF. The whole variable domain, filled in from reference TRBV19 and TRBJ2-3, reads DGGITQSPKYLFRKEGQNVTLSCEQNLNHDAMYWYRQDPGQGLRLIYYSQIVNDFQKGDIAEGYSVSREKKESFPLTVTSAQKNPTAFYLCASSKSSGPITSTDTQYFGPGTRLTVL.